This TCR beta chain was captured in a study of post-analysis software for immune sequencing data (dated by TCRdb to about 2015). Notes on the research overall: Relapsing-remitting, secondary progressive and progressive-relapsing multiple sclerosis were recorded as disease courses, and subtype annotation was lacking for some patients. The patient repertoires were set against about 12 previously published healthy control repertoires from donors whose ages ranged from roughly 6 to 27 years. A subset of samples was prepared in parallel using single-end sample barcoding, then pooled and co-amplified after Illumina adapter ligation.

To demonstrate the VDJtools post-analysis software, the study profiled TCR beta repertoires from the peripheral blood of about 13 young patients with multiple sclerosis. The multiple sclerosis patients were children and adolescents between roughly 6 and 17 years of age. From a lookup of the germline V gene (reference sequence), CDR1 and CDR2 are MNHNY and SVGAGI. A distance of 13 bases separates the germline ends of V and J, which lose 10 bases and 9 bases respectively. Reading from cysteine to phenylalanine, the CDR3 counts 11 amino acids. This entry keeps only the CDR3 DNA: 33 bases, framed from base 1. Libraries were constructed by PCR. The instrument was an Illumina HiSeq 2500. Unique molecular identifiers were incorporated into TCR beta cDNA libraries to reduce PCR and sequencing biases. Every 1 to 10 million input T cells yielded some 500,000 cDNA molecules, meaning each molecule approximated one T cell. The same protocol used for the earlier healthy control dataset was applied to prepare and sequence the patient libraries. Samples belonging to the same batch were prepared together, multiplexed and sequenced on a shared HiSeq lane. The original methods were these. Raw barcoded reads were processed with MIGEC, and single-read molecular identifier groups were discarded before consensus assembly and CDR3 extraction. VDJtools was used for post-analysis of the clonotype tables, and diversity was normalized by down-sampling every dataset to the size of the smallest sample. To correct batch-related cross-sample contamination, repertoire overlap clustering matched CDR3 amino acid sequences but not nucleotide sequences. TCRdb reworked the public reads: Q25 trimming with fastp, MiXCR clone assembly, productive beta chains retained. One record per CDR3 amino acid sequence lists the most common genes and DNA. What appears here as the V and J calls and clone size reflects TCRdb's work, not the paper's. This sample gives roughly 540,000 distinct CDR3 sequences in total; roughly 34% of them show up just once. The ten largest make up less than 6% of the sample.

What the research found in general, with its limitations: The control group was slightly older than the multiple sclerosis patient group. When samples were clustered directly using the F measure, samples prepared in the same batch co-clustered strongly, which prompted a batch-effect correction. Patients showed significantly higher frequencies than controls for five TRBV segments, among them TRBV5-6, TRBV5-1 and TRBV20-1. Compared with controls, multiple sclerosis patients had significantly lower normalized Chao1 diversity, a finding suggesting substantial peripheral T-cell clonal expansion.

With respect to this clonotype: The antigen it recognizes is unknown. Base-call qualities are not available, and no considerably larger clone is one nucleotide away.

The chain joins TRBV6-6 to TRBJ2-1; the D gene remains uncertain. Sequencing was carried out using blood. The clonotype comes from a girl aged 2 to 17 with multiple sclerosis. The nucleotides are TGTGCCACCCATTCAGTCAGTGAGCAGTTCTTC. Its coded protein is CATHSVSEQFF.